The next 5 T cell receptor beta chains were all read from a single sample in a study of control samples from healthy donors and cancer patients (dated by TCRdb to the early 2020s). The protocol used for the library was the immunoSEQ multiplex PCR assay. The table comes from immuneACCESS by way of TCRdb, which keeps in-frame sequences with V and J called. Part of the clones is missing from these tables; in studies checked, under half for an unresolved V gene and the rest for unknown reasons. The sample contains approximately 140,000 clones, roughly 90% of them found a single time. Approximately 8% of the sample goes to the ten largest clones. Sequencing used PBMCs. The receptors were sampled from a man aged 50 or older with head and neck cancer.

This chain links TRBV6-5 with TRBJ1-1; D may be TRBD1 (6 bases). The CDR3 covers 15 residues. The germline V gene encodes CDR1 MNHEY and CDR2 SVGAGI. V lost 0 bases to trimming and J lost 11 bases, with 19 bases between them. CDR3 in amino acids: CASSYSGLWGAGAFF. The CDR3 DNA reads as TGTGCCAGCAGTTACTCGGGGTTATGGGGGGCTGGGGCTTTCTTT.

The CDR3 nucleotides read TGTGCCAGCAGCCCTCAGGCCCTCGGCGAGCAGTACTTC. Protein product: CASSPQALGEQYF. The chain joins TRBV11-2 to TRBJ2-7; no reliable D call. This CDR3 is built from 13 residues. V shed 5 bases and J shed 6 bases, with 14 bases lying between them. Per the germline V gene, CDR1 is SGHAT and CDR2 is FQNNGV.

This clone came up many times. Other DNA sequences within the sample encode an identical CDR3. The chain combines TRBV14 with TRBJ2-7; D is uncertain. The germline V gene encodes CDR1 SGHDN and CDR2 FVKESK. The CDR3 totals 11 residues. V shed 3 bases and J shed 4 bases, with 4 bases lying between them. The CDR3 coding sequence is TGTGCCAGCAGCCATAGTTACGAGCAGTACTTC. Residues: CASSHSYEQYF.

The CDR3 spells CASSEPPGGGYNEQFF. Written as DNA, the CDR3 is TGTGCCAGCAGTGAACCCCCCGGCGGGGGGTACAATGAGCAGTTCTTC. V usage is TRBV6-1 and J usage is TRBJ2-1; 8 bases match TRBD2. The germline CDR1 and CDR2 sequences are MNHNS and SASEGT. The CDR3 contains 16 residues. V dropped 2 bases and J dropped 4; count of bases not matched to a gene: 7.

The V call is TRBV11-3, the J call TRBJ2-1; 7 bases match TRBD2. Germline V gene data show CDR1 as SGHNT and CDR2 as YENEEA. Trimming took 2 bases from V and 5 from J; bases not matched to a gene: 3. The CDR3 length is 14 residues. CDR3 protein: CASSLLGLNNEQFF. CDR3 coding DNA: TGTGCCAGCAGCTTACTGGGACTAAACAATGAGCAGTTCTTC. Combining the CDR3 with reference TRBV11-3 and TRBJ2-1 gives the whole variable domain EAGVVQSPRYKIIEKKQPVAFWCNPISGHNTLYWYLQNLGQGPELLIRYENEEAVDDSQLPKDRFSAERLKGVDSTLKIQPAELGDSAVYLCASSLLGLNNEQFFGPGTRLTVL.